The 24 T cell receptor beta chains given below trace back to one sample, sequenced in a study of T-cell reconstitution after alpha-beta-depleted transplantation in children. The authors prepared the TCRbeta library with unique molecular identifiers. TCRdb reprocessed the PCR reads via MiXCR and lists one record per CDR3 protein. The sample shows about 600,000 distinct CDR3 sequences, roughly a tenth of them seen only once. Sample: PBMCs from the stem cell graft donor, taken from the stem cell graft. The source is a human donor who donated a stem cell graft to a child with acute myeloid leukemia.

This clonotype was counted only a few times. V and J are TRBV20-1 and TRBJ2-7, with D tentatively TRBD2 (6 bases). Germline loops: CDR1 DFQATT, CDR2 SNEGSKA (reference sequence). Deletions cut 6 bases from V and 2 bases from J, with 11 bases between. The CDR3 is 12 amino acids. The CDR3 loop reads CSAGTGTYEQYF. CDR3 DNA sequence: TGCAGTGCCGGGACTGGTACCTACGAGCAGTACTTC.

This clonotype was counted a few times. This chain joins TRBV15 and TRBJ2-1; D not certain. The CDR3 has 13 residues. V was clipped by 0 bases and J by 9 bases, with 9 bases between them. CDR1 is LNHNV and CDR2 is YYDKDF in the germline V gene (reference sequence). CDR3 region: CATSREGFSEQFF. CDR3 sequence (DNA): TGTGCCACCAGCAGAGAAGGTTTCAGTGAGCAGTTCTTC. The full variable domain, in which reference TRBV15 and TRBJ2-1 provide the parts outside the CDR3, is DAMVIQNPRYQVTQFGKPVTLSCSQTLNHNVMYWYQQKSSQAPKLLFHYYDKDFNNEADTPDNFQSRRPNTSFCFLDIRSPGLGDTAMYLCATSREGFSEQFFGPGTRLTVL.

In its sample, this clonotype was seen many times. The rearrangement uses TRBV29-1 and TRBJ2-5; no firm D call. There are 10 residues in the CDR3. The V end was cut by 0 bases, the J end by 8 bases, with 4 bases between. The V gene's germline CDR1 is SQVTM and CDR2 ANQGSEA. The CDR3, as DNA: TGCAGCGTTGAAGACTTAACCCAGTACTTC. This translates into CSVEDLTQYF. The full variable domain, with the rest looked up from reference TRBV29-1 and TRBJ2-5, is SAVISQKPSRDICQRGTSLTIQCQVDSQVTMMFWYRQQPGQSLTLIATANQGSEATYESGFVIDKFPISRPNLTFSTLTVSNMSPEDSSIYLCSVEDLTQYFGPGTRLLVL.

This clonotype was observed a handful of times. The chain carries TRBV28 and TRBJ2-2, with 8 bases lining up with TRBD1. V was clipped by 6 bases and J by 5 bases; unmatched bases: 5. The CDR3 sequence is 14 residues long. The V gene's germline CDR1 is MDHEN and CDR2 SYDVKM. Here the CDR3 reads CASRNRGNTGELFF. As DNA, the CDR3 is TGTGCCAGCAGGAACAGGGGGAATACCGGGGAGCTGTTTTTT.

V is TRBV29-1 and J is TRBJ1-1; no firm D call. Looked up from germline, CDR1 is SQVTM and CDR2 is ANQGSEA. The CDR3 spans 13 residues. Trimming removed 3 bases at V and 0 bases at J, with 8 bases between. The CDR3 DNA sequence: TGCAGCGTTGAGGGTCTTATGAACACTGAAGCTTTCTTT. This translates into CSVEGLMNTEAFF.

The chain is built from TRBV20-1 and TRBJ2-5; 7 bases are a match to TRBD2. CDR1 DFQATT and CDR2 SNEGSKA come from the germline V gene (reference sequence). V shed 3 bases, J shed 1 base, and the junction held 2 bases outside the gene matches. This CDR3 region has 13 residues. The CDR3 region is CSARLAAQETQYF. In nucleotides, the CDR3 is TGCAGTGCTAGGCTAGCGGCCCAAGAGACCCAGTACTTC.

V usage is TRBV7-2 and J usage is TRBJ2-5; 8 bases are shared with TRBD2. The V and J ends lost 5 bases and 4 bases, in that order; junction bases with no gene match: 15. Germline CDR1 SGHTA, CDR2 FQGNSA. CDR3 length: 17 residues. The CDR3 DNA reads as TGTGCCAGCAGCCGCGGTGCGGGGGGCTTGTTAGTAGAGACCCAGTACTTC. Translation gives CASSRGAGGLLVETQYF.

This clonotype was recorded a few times. The chain employs TRBV6-5 and TRBJ2-2; D remains unclear. This CDR3 spans 12 amino acids. Trimming took off 6 bases at V and 4 bases at J, with 6 bases between the two ends. The germline CDR1 and CDR2 sequences are MNHEY and SVGAGI. The CDR3 here is CASRGSTGELFF. The CDR3 DNA reads TGTGCCAGCAGGGGTTCCACCGGGGAGCTGTTTTTT.

This clonotype was counted at least ten times. V gene TRBV7-3 combines with J gene TRBJ2-2; 8 nucleotides line up with TRBD1. V lost 2 bases to trimming and J lost 6 bases; unmatched junction nucleotides: 8. The CDR3 has 16 amino acids. CDR1 is SGHTA, CDR2 FQGTGA, per germline. The CDR3, as DNA: TGTGCCAGCAGCTTAGTGGACAGGGTTTCGGCCGGGGAGCTGTTTTTT. It specifies CASSLVDRVSAGELFF.

This clonotype came up a few times. The rearrangement joins TRBV20-1 to TRBJ2-7; D unresolved. V gave up 2 bases and J gave up 6 bases, with 8 bases separating them. The CDR3 extends over 11 amino acids. Germline CDR1 is DFQATT and CDR2 is SNEGSKA (reference sequence). The CDR3 sequence: CSARTVLEQYF. CDR3 nucleotide sequence: TGCAGTGCTAGAACCGTGCTCGAGCAGTACTTC.

This chain uses TRBV12-3 or TRBV12-4 with TRBJ2-7; no firm D call. This CDR3 has 15 amino acids. V was pared by 6 bases and J by 3 bases, with 18 bases between. The CDR3 nucleotides read TGTGCCAGCAGCCCAAATAACCCCGGCAGCTACGAGCAGTACTTC. Encoded protein: CASSPNNPGSYEQYF.

There are a few counts of this clonotype. The CDR3 here is CASSLHGGGGYEQYF. The CDR3 DNA reads as TGTGCCAGCAGCCTCCACGGGGGCGGCGGATACGAGCAGTACTTC. V and J are TRBV27 and TRBJ2-7, with D perhaps assigned TRBD1 or TRBD2 (6 bases each). V lost 6 bases to trimming and J lost 4 bases, with 19 bases between them. This CDR3 has 15 amino acids. Looked up from germline, CDR1 is MNHEY and CDR2 is SMNVEV (reference sequence).

CDR3 nucleotides: TGTGCCTGGAGTGTACTTGGACAACCTGCAACTAATGAAAAACTGTTTTTT. Its translation: CAWSVLGQPATNEKLFF. This rearrangement joins TRBV30 to TRBJ1-4; possible D gene TRBD1, 5 bases. Looked up from germline, CDR1 is GTSNPN and CDR2 is SVGIG (reference sequence). The V end was cut by 0 bases, the J end by 0 bases, with 14 bases between. The CDR3 runs to 17 residues. Together with reference TRBV30 and TRBJ1-4, the CDR3 gives the full variable domain: SQTIHQWPATLVQPVGSPLSLECTVEGTSNPNLYWYRQAAGRGLQLLFYSVGIGQISSEVPQNLSASRPQDRQFILSSKKLLLSDSGFYLCAWSVLGQPATNEKLFFGSGTQLSVL.

The sample holds a few counts of this clonotype. The CDR3 spells CASSWAGAKNIQYF. For the CDR3, the DNA is TGTGCCAGCAGTTGGGCCGGGGCCAAAAACATTCAGTACTTC. The chain has TRBV12-3 or TRBV12-4 and TRBJ2-4; D is uncertain. CDR3 size: 14 residues. V was shortened by 4 bases and J by 1 base, with 8 bases between the two germline ends.

This clonotype was seen repeatedly, ten times or more. The CDR3 is CASSIAGSPGEQYF. CDR3 in DNA: TGCGCCAGCAGCATCGCCGGGAGCCCGGGGGAGCAGTACTTC. The chain carries TRBV5-1 and TRBJ2-7, with D perhaps TRBD2 (6 bases). There are 14 residues in the CDR3. Germline assignment: CDR1 SGHRS and CDR2 YFSETQ. Trimming took 4 bases from V and 7 from J, leaving 18 bases between them.

In this sample, this clonotype turned up a few times. The chain recombines TRBV12-3 or TRBV12-4 with TRBJ2-2; D not resolved. The CDR3 is made up of 14 amino acids. Trimming pared 1 base from V and 4 bases from J, leaving 7 bases between. The CDR3 DNA sequence: TGTGCCAGCAGTTTAGGCGAGTTCACCGGGGAGCTGTTTTTT. Amino acids: CASSLGEFTGELFF.

The chain uses TRBV3-1 and TRBJ2-1; D tentatively reads TRBD1 or TRBD2 (5 bases each). The CDR3 sequence is 17 residues long. V lost 0 bases to trimming and J lost 0 bases, with 12 bases between them. Looked up from germline, CDR1 is LGHDT and CDR2 is YNNKEL (reference sequence). CDR3 region: CASSQDRGPSSYNEQFF. The CDR3, as DNA: TGTGCCAGCAGCCAAGATCGGGGACCTAGCTCCTACAATGAGCAGTTCTTC.

The table lists this clonotype with many counts. This chain joins TRBV9 and TRBJ2-1; D is perhaps TRBD2 (5 bases). V lost 3 bases, J lost 4 bases, and 11 bases lay in between. This CDR3 region has 14 residues. The germline V gene has CDR1 SGDLS and CDR2 YYNGEE. The CDR3 DNA follows: TGTGCCAGCAGCGAGCGGAACGATTACAATGAGCAGTTCTTC. This sequence encodes CASSERNDYNEQFF.

In this sample, this clonotype turned up a few times. This chain links TRBV5-1 with TRBJ1-2; D is possibly TRBD1 (5 bases). The CDR3 has 15 amino acids. Germline CDR1 SGHRS, CDR2 YFSETQ. V shed 4 bases and J shed 2 bases, with 15 bases lying between them. In nucleotides, the CDR3 is TGCGCCAGCAGCCGTCTGCAAGGGGAGAACTATGGCTACACCTTC. This encodes CASSRLQGENYGYTF.

This clonotype was detected only a few times. Here the CDR3 reads CASSPSGTGNNEQFF. CDR3 DNA: TGTGCCAGCAGCCCGAGCGGGACCGGGAACAATGAGCAGTTCTTC. The V gene is TRBV6-2 or TRBV6-3, the J gene TRBJ2-1, with 7 nucleotides matching TRBD2. The ends lost 6 bases at V and 5 bases at J; junction bases unmatched: 10. The CDR3 contains 15 residues. Germline CDR1 MNHEY, CDR2 SVGEGT.

This chain connects TRBV27 to TRBJ2-3; TRBD2 agrees at 16 bases. The CDR3 has 20 residues. The germline V gene encodes CDR1 MNHEY and CDR2 SMNVEV (reference sequence). V trimming: 5 bases; J trimming: 0 bases; junction bases outside the gene matches: 11. DNA of the CDR3: TGTGCCAGCAGTCCTAAGGGGGGGACTAGCGGGAGGGCCAGCACAGATACGCAGTATTTT. It translates to CASSPKGGTSGRASTDTQYF.

For this clonotype: At one boundary the junction diverges from the germline segment, which might be a read error. This chain joins TRBV25-1 and TRBJ1-2; D may be TRBD1 (6 bases). The V gene's germline CDR1 is MGHDK and CDR2 SYGVNS. The CDR3 loop spans 14 amino acids. This CDR3 is CPSSLPGERQGYTF. In DNA, the CDR3 is TGTCCCAGCAGCCTTCCAGGGGAGCGACAAGGCTACACCTTC.

This clonotype was seen more than once but under ten times. The rearrangement links TRBV30 to TRBJ2-1; no reliable D call. Per germline, CDR1 GTSNPN and CDR2 SVGIG (reference sequence). There are 11 residues in the CDR3. V was clipped by 3 bases and J by 4 bases, with 4 bases between them. The CDR3 spells CAWRSYNEQFF. The CDR3, as DNA: TGTGCCTGGAGGTCGTACAATGAGCAGTTCTTC.

The table lists this clonotype with many counts. The chain is built from TRBV6-4 and TRBJ2-1; 8 bases are a match to TRBD2. Germline V gene lookup returns CDR1 MRHNA and CDR2 SNTAGT. V lost 0 bases, J lost 6 bases, and 4 bases stayed unmatched. CDR3 length: 15 amino acids. The CDR3 DNA reads TGTGCCAGCAGTGACTCCGCAGCGGGAGCCAATGAGCAGTTCTTC. This codes for CASSDSAAGANEQFF.